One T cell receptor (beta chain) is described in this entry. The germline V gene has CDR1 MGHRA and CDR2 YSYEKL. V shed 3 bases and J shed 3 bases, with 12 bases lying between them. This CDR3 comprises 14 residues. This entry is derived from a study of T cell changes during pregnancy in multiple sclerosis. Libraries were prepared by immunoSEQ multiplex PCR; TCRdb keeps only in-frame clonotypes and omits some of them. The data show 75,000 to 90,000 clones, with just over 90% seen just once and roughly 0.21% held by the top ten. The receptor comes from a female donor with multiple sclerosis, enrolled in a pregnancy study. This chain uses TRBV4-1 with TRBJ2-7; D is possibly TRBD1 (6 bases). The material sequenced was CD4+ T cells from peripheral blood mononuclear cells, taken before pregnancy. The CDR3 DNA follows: TGCGCCAGCAGCCAGGGGGACACCCTCTACGAGCAGTACTTC. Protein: CASSQGDTLYEQYF.